This T cell receptor beta chain was retrieved from a study of T cell repertoires in cytomegalovirus infection. The overall study: Matching HLA type and CMV infection were both indicated by public TCR beta signatures.

MiXCR, run by TCRdb on the reads, gives a single entry per CDR3 protein. The data contain approximately 350,000 distinct CDR3 sequences, nearly 35% of them seen just once; the ten biggest clones take up around an eighth. On this clonotype itself: Its antigen is as yet unknown.

Points from the study as a whole: It was HLA-C-restricted CMV-specific TCR beta clonotypes that dominated the response ex vivo.

Sequenced here: cultured PBMCs, sampled from culture after CMV antigen stimulation. The origin of this receptor is a human donor in good health (CMV status not recorded). Some clones in this sample may be carry-over from other donors' samples.

This chain's CDR3 is CASSFSSPNEQFF. CDR3 bases: TGTGCCAGCAGCTTTTCGTCCCCGAATGAGCAGTTCTTC. V gene TRBV7-6 combines with J gene TRBJ2-1; D ambiguous. V was cut by 3 bases and J by 7 bases, with 10 bases left in between. The CDR3 spans 13 residues. Germline V gives CDR1 SGHVS, CDR2 FNYEAQ.